This T cell receptor beta chain was captured in a study of beta chain features in type 1 diabetes. General study findings and limits: In all four CD4+ subsets, TCRB CDR3 length was significantly, moderately reduced in type 1 diabetes.

Expressed TCRB transcripts were sequenced after all isolated RNA was converted to cDNA. Naive, central memory and regulatory T cell samples averaged approximately 3.8 million reads. TCRdb's table, derived via immunoSEQ multiplex PCR, lists solely in-frame clones and lacks some. This table holds about 390,000 clones, 9.6% found once. Using CD45RO/CCR7/CD25/CD127/CD95/CD27, CD4+ naive, central memory, regulatory and stem cell-like memory cells were sorted. As for this clone: The antigen remains unidentified.

Germline V CDR1 and CDR2: SNHLY, FYNNEI. Trimming took 8 bases from V and 2 from J, leaving 13 bases between them. CDR3 length: 14 residues. The chain recombines TRBV2 with TRBJ2-4, with TRBD2 as a possible D gene (7 bases). This sequence originates from a man aged 25 to 40 with type 1 diabetes. The material sequenced was central memory CD4+ T cells from blood. CDR3 coding DNA: TGTGCCAGCGGGGAGGGGGGTTCCAAAAACATTCAGTACTTC. Translation gives CASGEGGSKNIQYF.